This T cell receptor (beta chain) was profiled in a study of T cells after posttransplantation cyclophosphamide. Study results and caveats: Blood and skin or GI T cell repertoires showed limited TRB overlap. Recipient CMV seropositivity and CMV reactivation strongly tracked TRB clonality.

Clones were read by immunoSEQ multiplex PCR, and TCRdb kept only the in-frame ones, dropping some. The sample includes roughly 32,000 clones, 75% to 95% of them seen just once. The V segment lost 3 bases and the J segment 0 bases; nucleotides outside the gene matches: 4. Looked up from germline, CDR1 is SGHRS and CDR2 is YFSETQ. CDR3 size: 17 residues. The naive gate required viable CD3+CD4+ or CD3+CD8+ cells with CCR7+CD45RA+CD45RO-CD95-CD27+CD28+ phenotype. In regard to this clone: Its antigen is unknown.

This receptor was obtained from a woman aged 55-69 years in good health, CMV-negative, and a related stem cell transplant donor. The V call is TRBV5-1, the J call TRBJ2-5; 14 bases are a match to TRBD2. The sequenced sample was naive CD4+ T cells sorted from PBMCs. CDR3 nucleotides: TGCGCCAGCAGCTCAGGACTAGCGGGAGGTAACCAAGAGACCCAGTACTTC. It specifies CASSSGLAGGNQETQYF.